A selection of T cell receptor beta chains follows, all from one sample in a study of T-cell memory formation after mild COVID-19. TCRdb re-called the 5' RACE reads with MiXCR, one entry per CDR3 protein. The sample lists a few hundred thousand distinct CDR3 sequences, 20% to 30% occurring once. The sequenced sample was PBMCs or a T cell subset sorted from them (not recorded which). These receptors came from an adult woman who had mild COVID-19 (a few samples of this study predate the infection). Cell type and time point are not known. The CDR3 runs from the conserved cysteine through the conserved F or W. D genes are given only for firm matches. Where a row states a size, it is once, few, many or the class of an expanded clone; other rows omit it.

V gene,D gene,J gene,clone size,CDR3 DNA,CDR3 protein
TRBV6-2/TRBV6-3,TRBD1,TRBJ1-5,few,TGTGCCAGCAGTTACCCAGGGGGCCATCAGCCCCAGCATTTT,CASSYPGGHQPQHF
TRBV5-1,NA,TRBJ1-4,NA,TGCGCCAGCAGCTCTCCCGAGGGGGGCGAAAAACTGTTTTTT,CASSSPEGGEKLFF
TRBV2,NA,TRBJ2-3,few,TGTGCCAGCAGTGGGGCTACAGATACGCAGTATTTT,CASSGATDTQYF
TRBV7-9,TRBD1,TRBJ2-1,few,TGTGCCAGCAGCTTATCTGGGACAGGAGATCAGTTCTTC,CASSLSGTGDQFF
TRBV12-3/TRBV12-4,NA,TRBJ1-2,NA,TGTGCCAGCAGTTCCTTTCGGGACATAGCTAACTATGGCTACACCTTC,CASSSFRDIANYGYTF
TRBV21-1,NA,TRBJ1-5,NA,TGTGCCTCCCTGACGGGACACCGCAATCAGCCCCAGCATTTT,CASLTGHRNQPQHF
TRBV23-1,NA,TRBJ2-1,NA,TGCGCCAGCAGTCGGTCGGCTAGTCGGCACAATGAGCAGTTCTTC,CASSRSASRHNEQFF
TRBV5-4,TRBD1,TRBJ2-1,NA,TGTGCCAGCAGCAGTACCGGGGACAGGGGGTACAATGAGCAGTTCTTC,CASSSTGDRGYNEQFF
TRBV11-2,TRBD2,TRBJ2-3,NA,TGTGCCAGCAGCCCGGCGGCGGGGGGGGCGGCTGAAACGCAGTATTTT,CASSPAAGGAAETQYF
TRBV20-1,TRBD1,TRBJ1-1,NA,TGCAGCGAAAAACAGGGGGCCGGGAACACTGAAGCTTTCTTT,CSEKQGAGNTEAFF
TRBV4-2,NA,TRBJ1-6,few,TGTGCCAGCAGCCAAGAGGGTAGGGCCTCACCCCTCCACTTT,CASSQEGRASPLHF
TRBV5-6,NA,TRBJ1-5,few,TGTGCCAGCAGCTGGGGGCCGCCTTCAAGAAATCAGCCCCAGCATTTT,CASSWGPPSRNQPQHF
TRBV21-1,NA,TRBJ2-2,few,TGTGCCAGCACCTCCCTCGGGGGTCGGCTAACGAACACCGGGGAGCTGTTTTTT,CASTSLGGRLTNTGELFF
TRBV24-1,NA,TRBJ2-3,few,TGTGCCACCAGTGAAAAATACAGGGAGGATTCGGATACGCAGTATTTT,CATSEKYREDSDTQYF
TRBV6-2/TRBV6-3,NA,TRBJ1-1,NA,TGTGCCAGCAGTTATACGCCGACAGTGAACACTGAAGCTTTCTTT,CASSYTPTVNTEAFF
TRBV6-1,TRBD1,TRBJ1-6,few,TGTGCCAGCAGTGAACTCGACCCCGGGACAGTCGGTTCACCCCTCCACTTT,CASSELDPGTVGSPLHF
TRBV15,NA,TRBJ1-2,few,TGTGCCACCAGCGTAAAGATGACAGGAGATGGCTACACCTTC,CATSVKMTGDGYTF
TRBV5-1,NA,TRBJ2-7,few,TGCGCCAGTTCGACAGGTTCCTACGAGCAGTACTTC,CASSTGSYEQYF
TRBV29-1,NA,TRBJ2-1,NA,TGCAGCGCCGGACAGAACCTGTACAATGAGCAGTTCTTC,CSAGQNLYNEQFF
TRBV5-1,NA,TRBJ2-3,NA,TGCGCCACGGGAGGATCGACAGGGAGAACAGACACGCAGTATTTT,CATGGSTGRTDTQYF
TRBV7-6,NA,TRBJ2-1,NA,TGTGCCAGCAGCCCAATTGGGGATGAGCAGTTCTTC,CASSPIGDEQFF
TRBV29-1,NA,TRBJ2-3,NA,TGCAGCGTTGAAAGAACCAGACTAGTGTCCACAGATACGCAGTATTTT,CSVERTRLVSTDTQYF
TRBV6-5,NA,TRBJ1-4,NA,TGTGCCAGCAGTTCGTTCAGGAGCAATGAAAAACTGTTTTTT,CASSSFRSNEKLFF
TRBV7-9,NA,TRBJ2-5,few,TGTGCCAGCAGCTTAGCGGGGGCCACGGGTGGAGAGACCCAGTACTTC,CASSLAGATGGETQYF
TRBV6-1,NA,TRBJ1-4,NA,TGTGCCAGCAGTGATACCGGGACCGTAAAACTGTTTTTT,CASSDTGTVKLFF
TRBV14,NA,TRBJ1-2,NA,TGTGCCAGCAGCCAAGTGGCCTCTGGCTACACCTTC,CASSQVASGYTF
TRBV7-2,TRBD2,TRBJ2-3,NA,TGTGCCAGCAGCTTAGCGGGGGGGACCGCAGATACGCAGTATTTT,CASSLAGGTADTQYF
TRBV7-2,NA,TRBJ1-2,NA,TGTGCCAGCAGCTTACATGGTGGCTACACCTTC,CASSLHGGYTF
TRBV24-1,NA,TRBJ2-5,NA,TGTGCCACCAGTGATCCCCGGACAGCTCAAGAGACCCAGTACTTC,CATSDPRTAQETQYF
TRBV6-5,NA,TRBJ2-2,NA,TGTGCCAGCAGTCAGTTTATCGGGGAGCTGTTTTTT,CASSQFIGELFF
TRBV4-1,TRBD2,TRBJ2-7,few,TGCGCCAGCAGCCAAGATACCGGGACTAGCTCCTACGAGCAGTACTTC,CASSQDTGTSSYEQYF
TRBV20-1,NA,TRBJ2-7,many,TGCAGCCTCCTGAGCTCCTACGAGCAGTACTTC,CSLLSSYEQYF
TRBV10-3,NA,TRBJ2-4,NA,TGTGCCATCAGTGAGGGACTCACCAAAAACATTCAGTACTTC,CAISEGLTKNIQYF
TRBV7-9,NA,TRBJ1-2,few,TGTGCCAGCAGCTCCCCCCCCCGGAGAGGCTATGGCTACACCTTC,CASSSPPRRGYGYTF
TRBV24-1,NA,TRBJ2-7,NA,TGTGCCACCAGTAGCTATTTATGGGTAAGCTCCTACGAGCAGTACTTC,CATSSYLWVSSYEQYF
TRBV7-6,NA,TRBJ2-2,few,TGTGCCAGCAGCTTAGAGTTCCCAGGGGTCGGGACCGGGGAGCTGTTTTTT,CASSLEFPGVGTGELFF
TRBV7-3,TRBD1,TRBJ1-2,NA,TGTGCCAGCAGCTTGAAACCCCGACAGGGCAACTATGGCTACACCTTC,CASSLKPRQGNYGYTF
TRBV7-2,NA,TRBJ1-1,NA,TGTGCCAGCAGCATGACCGGGACACACACTGAAGCTTTCTTT,CASSMTGTHTEAFF
TRBV20-1,NA,TRBJ2-7,few,TGCAGTGCTAGAATCAGGGGCCCCACCTACGAGCAGTACTTC,CSARIRGPTYEQYF
TRBV18,TRBD2,TRBJ2-3,NA,TGTGCCAGCTCACCACCGTGGCGACTAGCGGTCCCGGGCACAGATACGCAGTATTTT,CASSPPWRLAVPGTDTQYF
TRBV2,NA,TRBJ1-1,few,TGTGCCAGCAGTGCGTCAGGGAATCTTGGTGAAGCTTTCTTT,CASSASGNLGEAFF
TRBV5-1,NA,TRBJ1-2,few,TGCGCCAGCAGCTTGGGAGCGATCTATGGCTACACCTTC,CASSLGAIYGYTF
TRBV7-2,TRBD2,TRBJ2-5,few,TGTGCCAGCAGCCCAACCCGACTAGCGGGAGAGGAGACCCAGTACTTC,CASSPTRLAGEETQYF
TRBV24-1,TRBD2,TRBJ2-7,few,TGTGCCACCAGTGATGGACTAGCGGGAGCATACGAGCAGTACTTC,CATSDGLAGAYEQYF
TRBV28,TRBD1,TRBJ2-7,NA,TGTGCCAGCACCTCATTGGACAGGGACTACGAGCAGTACTTC,CASTSLDRDYEQYF
TRBV3-1,TRBD1,TRBJ2-5,many,TGTGCCAGCAGGCAGGGGGCAGGGGAGACCCAGTACTTC,CASRQGAGETQYF
TRBV7-9,NA,TRBJ2-5,few,TGTGCCAGCAGCTCTCGTTTACGGGGGACCTGGGGGACCCAGTACTTC,CASSSRLRGTWGTQYF
TRBV12-3/TRBV12-4,TRBD1,TRBJ1-6,few,TGTGCCAGCAGTCCGAGGGACAGTCAGAATTCACCCCTCCACTTT,CASSPRDSQNSPLHF
TRBV5-1,NA,TRBJ1-3,NA,TGCGCCAGCAAGCAGGAGAGCTCTGGAAACACCATATATTTT,CASKQESSGNTIYF
TRBV4-3,NA,TRBJ2-1,NA,TGCGCCAGCAGTCGCCGGCCGGGACTTAGGTGGGATGAGCAGTTCTTC,CASSRRPGLRWDEQFF
TRBV9,NA,TRBJ2-1,NA,TGTGCCAGCAGCGTAGCTAACGGTGGGACTGAGCAGTTCTTC,CASSVANGGTEQFF
TRBV6-5,NA,TRBJ1-3,NA,TGTGCCAGCAGCTACGACAGCTCTGGAAACACCATATATTTT,CASSYDSSGNTIYF
TRBV7-2,NA,TRBJ2-5,NA,TGTGCCAGCAGCTTATCAGGGCAGAAAGAGACCCAGTACTTC,CASSLSGQKETQYF
TRBV9,TRBD1,TRBJ1-5,NA,TGTGCCAGCAGCGTAGACGGACAGGGGGCGAATCAGCCCCAGCATTTT,CASSVDGQGANQPQHF
TRBV24-1,NA,TRBJ1-2,many,TGTGCCACCAGTGAAAAGACAGGCTTCTATGGCTACACCTTC,CATSEKTGFYGYTF
TRBV30,TRBD1,TRBJ2-3,NA,TGTGCCTGGACGGGACAGAACACAGATACGCAGTATTTT,CAWTGQNTDTQYF
TRBV20-1,TRBD1,TRBJ2-1,many,TGCAGTGCTAGTCGGACAGGGTCCTACAATGAGCAGTTCTTC,CSASRTGSYNEQFF
TRBV9,NA,TRBJ1-6,NA,TGTGCCAGCAGCGCTCAGGGTCGTTCTAGTTCACCCCTCCACTTT,CASSAQGRSSSPLHF
TRBV29-1,NA,TRBJ2-2,few,TGCAGCGTCCTAGACGAACTGTTAAACACCGGGGAGCTGTTTTTT,CSVLDELLNTGELFF